This entry lists 8 T cell receptor beta chains sequenced from one sample in a study of Ad26.COV2.S vaccination and SARS-CoV-2 variants. Described treatment: some 19 received Ad26.COV2.S at low or high dose, single or two shots; 5 received placebo; per-sample allocation not given. The study sampled participants on day 63 after the first vaccine or placebo injection. TCRdb keeps only in-frame clones here, not all; method: immunoSEQ multiplex PCR. The data contain around 380,000 clones, approximately 91% of them singletons. The sample was peripheral blood, taken in a trial of Ad26.COV2.S vaccine versus placebo. The receptors here all came from a person between 18 and 65 years old who received the Ad26.COV2.S COVID-19 vaccine or a placebo.

This chain connects TRBV5-1 to TRBJ1-2; 10 bases align to TRBD1. The J segment lost 4 bases and the V segment lost 0 bases, leaving 6 bases of the junction unmatched. Germline loops: CDR1 SGHRS, CDR2 YFSETQ. This CDR3 contains 16 residues. The CDR3 DNA reads as TGCGCCAGCAGCTTGGTCGGGACAGGGGTCCCCTATGGCTACACCTTC. The encoded protein is CASSLVGTGVPYGYTF.

This clone was recorded once. V is TRBV15 and J is TRBJ1-1, with D hard to call. V was cut by 1 base and J by 6 bases, with 9 bases left in between. Germline V lookup: CDR1 LNHNV, CDR2 YYDKDF (reference sequence). This CDR3 region has 13 residues. In DNA form, the CDR3 reads TGTGCCACCAGCAGAGGTATAGGTGCTGAAGCTTTCTTT. Protein product: CATSRGIGAEAFF.

This chain links TRBV4-2 with TRBJ2-7, with TRBD1 matching over 9 bases. There are 14 residues in the CDR3. The J segment lost 2 bases and the V segment lost 4 bases, leaving 3 bases of the junction unmatched. CDR1 is LGHNA, CDR2 YNFKEQ, per germline. The CDR3 here is CASSPGQGTYEQYF. Here the CDR3 DNA reads TGTGCCAGCAGCCCGGGACAGGGTACCTACGAGCAGTACTTC.

The V call is TRBV18, the J call TRBJ1-2; 7 nucleotides agree with TRBD1. In germline, CDR1 is KGHSH, CDR2 LQKENI. Trimming took 1 base from V and 4 from J; bases not matched to a gene: 15. This CDR3 spans 18 amino acids. The CDR3 loop reads CASSPLENRDRGTYGYTF. The CDR3 coding sequence is TGTGCCAGCTCACCACTTGAAAACCGGGACAGAGGAACCTATGGCTACACCTTC.

The rearrangement uses TRBV28 and TRBJ1-5, with D possibly being TRBD1 (5 bases). The CDR3 sequence is 13 residues long. Trimming cost V 4 bases and J 5 bases, with 9 bases left between them. Germline assignment: CDR1 MDHEN and CDR2 SYDVKM. DNA for the CDR3: TGTGCCAGCAGTTCCCCGGGGGATCAGCCCCAGCATTTT. Amino acid sequence: CASSSPGDQPQHF.

The V and J genes are TRBV7-8 and TRBJ2-3; D might be TRBD2 (5 bases). Per the germline V gene, CDR1 is SGHVS and CDR2 is FQNEAQ. V gave up 1 base and J gave up 4 bases, with 9 bases separating them. The CDR3 covers 14 residues. The CDR3 loop reads CASSLGTWADTQYF. The CDR3 coding sequence is TGTGCCAGCAGCTTAGGGACTTGGGCAGATACGCAGTATTTT.

The chain has TRBV5-4 and TRBJ2-1; 15 bases are shared with TRBD2. Germline V lookup: CDR1 SGHNT, CDR2 YYREEE (reference sequence). V trimming: 3 bases; J trimming: 0 bases; junction bases outside the gene matches: 4. This CDR3 is built from 18 residues. For the CDR3, the DNA is TGTGCCAGCAGCTCCGGGACTAGCGGGGGGCCCTCCTACAATGAGCAGTTCTTC. Its protein product is CASSSGTSGGPSYNEQFF.

The V call is TRBV7-9, the J call TRBJ2-2; D is possibly TRBD1 (5 bases). CDR1 is SEHNR and CDR2 is FQNEAQ in the germline V gene (reference sequence). CDR3 length equals 16 residues. Trimming removed 2 bases at V and 5 bases at J, with 15 bases between. The CDR3 DNA reads TGTGCCAGCAGCTTACGACCAGGGATAGGTACCGGGGAGCTGTTTTTT. Translation: CASSLRPGIGTGELFF.